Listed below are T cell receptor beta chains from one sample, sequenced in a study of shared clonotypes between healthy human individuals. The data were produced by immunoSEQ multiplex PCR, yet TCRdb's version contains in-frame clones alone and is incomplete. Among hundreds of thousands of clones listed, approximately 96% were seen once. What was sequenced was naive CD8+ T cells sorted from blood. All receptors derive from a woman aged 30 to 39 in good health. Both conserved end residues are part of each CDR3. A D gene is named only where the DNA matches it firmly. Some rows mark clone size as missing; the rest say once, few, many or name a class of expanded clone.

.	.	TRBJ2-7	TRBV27	TGTGCCAGCAGTTTGGCAAGAACGGGGGAGCAGTACTTC	CASSLARTGEQYF
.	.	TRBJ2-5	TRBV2	TGTGCCAGCAGTCAACTCCAACGTGACTCTAGCCAATCACAAGAGACCCAGTACTTC	CASSQLQRDSSQSQETQYF
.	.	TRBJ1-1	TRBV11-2	TGTGCCAGCAGCTTAGATCCGATGGGTTACACTGAAGCTTTCTTT	CASSLDPMGYTEAFF
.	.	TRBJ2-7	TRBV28	TGTGCCAGCAGTTTCCCTTGGGATGACGAGCAGTACTTC	CASSFPWDDEQYF
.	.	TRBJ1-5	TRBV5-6	TGTGCCAGCAGCTCCAATATAGGAGAACAGCCCCAGCATTTT	CASSSNIGEQPQHF
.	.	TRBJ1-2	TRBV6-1	TGTGCCAGCAGTGAAAAGGGGATGGATGGCTACACCTTC	CASSEKGMDGYTF
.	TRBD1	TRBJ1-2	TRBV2	TGTGCCAGCAGGGCTGAAATGACAGGGCCTATGGGTGGCTACACCTTC	CASRAEMTGPMGGYTF
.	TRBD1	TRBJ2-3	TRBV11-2	TGTGCCAGCAGCATAACCGACAGGGCTTGGAGGCAGTATTTT	CASSITDRAWRQYF
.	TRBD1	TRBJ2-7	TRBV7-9	TGTGCCAGCAGTCCCACAGGGGGCTCCTACGAGCAGTACTTC	CASSPTGGSYEQYF
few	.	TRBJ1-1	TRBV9	TGTGCCAGCAGCGTAGATCTGAACACTGAAGCTTTCTTT	CASSVDLNTEAFF
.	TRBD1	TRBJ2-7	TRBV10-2	TGCGCCAGCAGAACCACAGGGGTGGAAGGACTCTACGAGCAGTACTTC	CASRTTGVEGLYEQYF
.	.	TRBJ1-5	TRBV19	TGTGCCAGTAGTAAAGATGCAGGGCTAACCAATCAGCCCCAGCATTTT	CASSKDAGLTNQPQHF
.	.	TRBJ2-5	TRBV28	TGTGCCAGCAGTTTCCGAGGATACCAAGAGACCCAGTACTTC	CASSFRGYQETQYF
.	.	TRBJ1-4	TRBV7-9	TGTGCCAGCAGCCCCCCGGACCGGGCAACTAATGAAAAACTGTTTTTT	CASSPPDRATNEKLFF
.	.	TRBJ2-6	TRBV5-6	TGTGCCAGCAGCTTGGAATTATCTGGGGCCAACGTCCTGACTTTC	CASSLELSGANVLTF
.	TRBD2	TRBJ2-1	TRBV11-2	TGTGCCAGCAGCCGAACAATCGGGGGGGGCTCCTACAATGAGCAGTTCTTC	CASSRTIGGGSYNEQFF
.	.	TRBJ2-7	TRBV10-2	TGCGCCAGCAGTGGTGCGGGACAAATGCATGTCGACGAGCAGTACTTC	CASSGAGQMHVDEQYF
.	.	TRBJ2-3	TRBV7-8	TGTGCCAGCAGCTCCACAGGGACCACAGATACGCAGTATTTT	CASSSTGTTDTQYF
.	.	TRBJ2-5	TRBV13	TGTGCCAGCAGCTTATTGTCCCAGACCCAGTACTTC	CASSLLSQTQYF
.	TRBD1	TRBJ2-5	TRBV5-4	TGTGCCAGCAGCTCGACAGGGGGCCGGGAGACCCAGTACTTC	CASSSTGGRETQYF
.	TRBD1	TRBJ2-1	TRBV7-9	TGTGCCAGCAGCTTAGAAGAGGGGGCAGCGGTAGAGCAGTTCTTC	CASSLEEGAAVEQFF
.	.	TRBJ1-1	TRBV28	TGTGCCAGCAGTTTTCGACGAAACACTGAAGCTTTCTTT	CASSFRRNTEAFF
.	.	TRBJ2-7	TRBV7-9	TGTGCCAGCAGCCCACCTGCGGGCTCCTACGAGCAGTACTTC	CASSPPAGSYEQYF
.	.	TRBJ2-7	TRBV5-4	TGTGCCAGCAGCCAAGCCCCCGCCTACGAGCAGTACTTC	CASSQAPAYEQYF
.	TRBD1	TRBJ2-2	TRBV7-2	TGTGCCAGCAGCTTCCTGGACAGGGTTAAGGGCGGGGAGCTGTTTTTT	CASSFLDRVKGGELFF
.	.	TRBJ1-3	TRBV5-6	TGTGCCAGCAGCCCCGCGGACCGGGCTGGAAACACCATATATTTT	CASSPADRAGNTIYF
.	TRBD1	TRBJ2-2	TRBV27	TGTGCCAGCAGTTTAATTGCCCTGAATCCAGGGGGTTCGGTCGGGGAGCTGTTTTTT	CASSLIALNPGGSVGELFF
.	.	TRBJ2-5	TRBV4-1	TGCGCCAGCAGCCAAGATGCCAGGGCTGGGGAGACCCAGTACTTC	CASSQDARAGETQYF
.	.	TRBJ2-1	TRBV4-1	TGCGCCAGCAGCCAGGGAAGGGGGGATGAGCAGTTCTTC	CASSQGRGDEQFF
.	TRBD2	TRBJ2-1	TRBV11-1	TGTGCCAGCAGCCCCGGGACTAGCGGTACCTACAATGAGCAGTTCTTC	CASSPGTSGTYNEQFF
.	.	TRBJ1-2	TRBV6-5	TGTGCCAGCAGTCCTTATACAGGAGTCTATGGCTACACCTTC	CASSPYTGVYGYTF
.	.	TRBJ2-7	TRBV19	TGTGCCAGCTGGGACATGGTATCCGAGCAGTACTTC	CASWDMVSEQYF
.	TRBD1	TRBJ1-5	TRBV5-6	TGTGCCAGCAGCCGACAGGGTCGGGGAAATCAGCCCCAGCATTTT	CASSRQGRGNQPQHF
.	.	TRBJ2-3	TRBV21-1	TGTGCCAGCAGGGACAGGGGAGGCACAGATACGCAGTATTTT	CASRDRGGTDTQYF
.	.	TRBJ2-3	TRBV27	TGTGCCAGCAGTACCCGGGAATACCACAACACAGATACGCAGTATTTT	CASSTREYHNTDTQYF
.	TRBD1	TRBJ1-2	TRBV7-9	TGTGCCAGCAGCTCCTCCGGGACAGGGCCCTATGGCTACACCTTC	CASSSSGTGPYGYTF
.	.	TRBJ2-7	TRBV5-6	TGTGCCAGCAGCTTGGGAGGGACCGCCTACGAGCAGTACTTC	CASSLGGTAYEQYF
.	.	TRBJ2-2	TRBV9	TGTGCCAGCAGTCAAGGGGGGAGGGCAGCCGGGGAGCTGTTTTTT	CASSQGGRAAGELFF
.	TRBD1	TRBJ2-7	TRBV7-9	TGTGCCAGCAGCCCACGGACAGGTCCGAGCTCCTACGAGCAGTACTTC	CASSPRTGPSSYEQYF
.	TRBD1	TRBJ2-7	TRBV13	TGTGCCAGCAGCCTGGAAGGACAGGGGGTCACCTACGAGCAGTACTTC	CASSLEGQGVTYEQYF
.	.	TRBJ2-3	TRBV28	TGTGCCAGCAGTTTAGACGGAGGGGATACGCAGTATTTT	CASSLDGGDTQYF
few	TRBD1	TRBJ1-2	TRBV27	TGTGCCAGCAGTTCTGACAGGGGCCCCTATGGCTACACCTTC	CASSSDRGPYGYTF
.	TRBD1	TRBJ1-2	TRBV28	TGTGCCAGCAGCCCGACAGGGCAGAACTATGGCTACACCTTC	CASSPTGQNYGYTF
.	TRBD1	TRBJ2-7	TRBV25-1	TGTGCCAGCAGCAGTGACAGGGGGTCCTACGAGCAGTACTTC	CASSSDRGSYEQYF
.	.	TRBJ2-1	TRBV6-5	TGTGCCAGCAGTTACTCTCGCGGTAATGAGCAGTTCTTC	CASSYSRGNEQFF